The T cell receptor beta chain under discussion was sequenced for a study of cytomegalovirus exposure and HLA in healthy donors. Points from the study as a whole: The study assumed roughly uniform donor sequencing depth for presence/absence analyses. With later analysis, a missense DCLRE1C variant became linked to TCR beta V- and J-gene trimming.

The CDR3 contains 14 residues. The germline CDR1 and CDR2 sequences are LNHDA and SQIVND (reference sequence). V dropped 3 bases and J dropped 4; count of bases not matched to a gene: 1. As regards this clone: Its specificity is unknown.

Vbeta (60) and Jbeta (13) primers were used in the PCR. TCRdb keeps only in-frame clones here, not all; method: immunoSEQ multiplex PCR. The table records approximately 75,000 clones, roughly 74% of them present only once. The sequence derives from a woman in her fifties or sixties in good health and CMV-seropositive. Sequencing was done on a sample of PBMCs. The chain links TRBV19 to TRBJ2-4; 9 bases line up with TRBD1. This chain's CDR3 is CASSMGQGKNIQYF. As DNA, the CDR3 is TGTGCCAGTAGTATGGGACAGGGAAAAAACATTCAGTACTTC.